These 21 T cell receptor beta chains came from one sample sequenced in a study of cytomegalovirus exposure and HLA in healthy donors. PCR was performed using 60 Vbeta and 13 Jbeta primers. Sequencing used immunoSEQ multiplex PCR; TCRdb keeps in-frame clones, though not all of them. The sample holds approximately 150,000 clones, over 60% seen once. What was sequenced was PBMCs. Receptor source: a man aged 35 to 55 in good health and CMV-seronegative.

The CDR3 loop reads CASSLGGQLNTEAFF. CDR3 nucleotide sequence: TGTGCCAGCAGCTTGGGGGGACAGCTGAACACTGAAGCTTTCTTT. The chain couples TRBV5-4 to TRBJ1-1; 7 bases line up with TRBD1. Per germline, CDR1 SGHNT and CDR2 YYREEE (reference sequence). The CDR3 loop spans 15 amino acids. V lost 0 bases to trimming and J lost 0 bases; unmatched junction nucleotides: 2.

CDR3 nucleotides: TGTGCCAGCTCGCACAAATCGACAGGGGACGAGACCCAGTACTTC. Its translation: CASSHKSTGDETQYF. V usage is TRBV18 and J usage is TRBJ2-5; 8 bases match TRBD1. Germline assignment: CDR1 KGHSH and CDR2 LQKENI. After removal of 6 bases from V and 5 bases from J, the junction contained 11 bases not matched to a gene. The CDR3 is made up of 15 amino acids. Using reference TRBV18 and TRBJ2-5 for the parts outside the CDR3, the full variable domain is NAGVMQNPRHLVRRRGQEARLRCSPMKGHSHVYWYRQLPEEGLKFMVYLQKENIIDESGMPKERFSAEFPKEGPSILRIQQVVRGDSAAYFCASSHKSTGDETQYFGPGTRLLVL.

The J gene is TRBJ1-5, the V gene TRBV15, with D unresolved. Germline V CDR1 and CDR2: LNHNV, YYDKDF (reference sequence). Deletions cut 4 bases from V and 6 bases from J, with 13 bases between. The CDR3 covers 14 residues. DNA of the CDR3: TGTGCCACCAGCACCCACCGTGGGCCTCAGCCCCAGCATTTT. Translation gives CATSTHRGPQPQHF.

The V call is TRBV10-3, the J call TRBJ2-4; a weak D match, TRBD2 (7 bases). V was pared by 1 base and J by 9 bases, with 22 bases between. The CDR3 sequence is 17 residues long. Germline V gives CDR1 ENHRY, CDR2 SYGVKD. The CDR3 DNA reads TGTGCCATCAGTGAGTATGGTTCCGCGGGAGAAGGGGGCATTCAGTACTTC. Amino acids: CAISEYGSAGEGGIQYF.

This clone was detected once. This chain uses TRBV19 with TRBJ1-2; TRBD1 aligns across 10 bases. CDR3 length: 13 residues. Germline-derived CDR1 and CDR2 are LNHDA and SQIVND (reference sequence). J lost 6 bases, V lost 7 bases, and 5 bases had no gene match. The CDR3 nucleotides are TGTGCCAGTACCCTAGGACAGGGGGATGGCTACACCTTC. Its protein is CASTLGQGDGYTF.

The V and J genes are TRBV30 and TRBJ1-1; tentative D call: TRBD1 (5 bases). Looked up from germline, CDR1 is GTSNPN and CDR2 is SVGIG (reference sequence). The CDR3 is 14 residues long. V dropped 0 bases and J dropped 1 base, with 9 bases sitting between them. CDR3 amino acids: CAWSVGPENTEAFF. The CDR3, as DNA: TGTGCCTGGAGTGTGGGGCCCGAGAACACTGAAGCTTTCTTT.

The chain joins TRBV28 to TRBJ1-1, with D hard to call. Trimming took off 5 bases at V and 5 bases at J, with 21 bases between the two ends. The germline CDR1 and CDR2 sequences are MDHEN and SYDVKM. The CDR3 has 16 residues. For the CDR3, the DNA is TGTGCCAGCAGTCTCCCTCGGACTGGCTGGGAGACTGAAGCTTTCTTT. It translates to CASSLPRTGWETEAFF.

This clone has a handful of counts. The chain links TRBV7-9 to TRBJ1-1; a possible D gene is TRBD1 (5 bases). Germline CDR1 SEHNR, CDR2 FQNEAQ (reference sequence). CDR3 length: 11 amino acids. The V gene lost 3 bases and the J gene lost 8 bases, with 7 bases spanning the gap. The CDR3 nucleotides read TGTGCCAGCAGCTTTCAGGGAGAAGCTTTCTTT. Its protein product is CASSFQGEAFF.

The chain recombines TRBV5-4 with TRBJ1-1; D is unresolved. Germline V gene sequence: CDR1 SGHNT, CDR2 YYREEE (reference sequence). Deletions cut 1 base from V and 2 bases from J, with 3 bases between. The CDR3 spans 12 residues. CDR3 in DNA: TGTGCCAGCAGCTTGCTTAACACTGAAGCTTTCTTT. Translation gives CASSLLNTEAFF.

The CDR3 DNA follows: TGCGCCAGCAGCCAAGAGAGGGGGGAAAAACTGTTTTTT. The encoded protein is CASSQERGEKLFF. The rearrangement uses TRBV4-3 and TRBJ1-4; D possibly corresponds to TRBD1 (6 bases). V was cut by 0 bases and J by 8 bases, with 7 bases left in between. The CDR3 is 13 amino acids. CDR1 and CDR2 (germline): LGHNA, YSLEER.

The gene calls are TRBV5-6 and TRBJ2-7, with 10 bases identical to TRBD1. The CDR3 totals 18 residues. With 3 bases clipped from V and 1 base from J, the junction kept 13 bases outside the gene matches. CDR1 is SGHDT, CDR2 YYEEEE, per germline. CDR3 sequence: CASSYVGDRGWGSYEQYF. The CDR3 DNA sequence: TGTGCCAGCAGCTACGTTGGGGACAGGGGTTGGGGGTCCTACGAGCAGTACTTC.

This clone appeared a few times. CDR3 protein: CASSPLPSGNIQYF. CDR3 sequence (DNA): TGTGCCAGCAGCCCCCTCCCTAGCGGGAACATTCAGTACTTC. This chain uses TRBV7-9 with TRBJ2-4; 8 nucleotides agree with TRBD2. The germline V gene has CDR1 SEHNR and CDR2 FQNEAQ (reference sequence). The CDR3 runs 14 residues. After removal of 5 bases from V and 7 bases from J, the junction contained 7 bases not matched to a gene.

The chain joins TRBV27 to TRBJ1-1; 9 nucleotides agree with TRBD1. V lost 6 bases, J lost 1 base, and 12 bases stayed unmatched. The CDR3 extends over 17 amino acids. Looked up from germline, CDR1 is MNHEY and CDR2 is SMNVEV (reference sequence). The CDR3 nucleotides are TGTGCCAGCAGCAAAACCGGGACAGGGTATCGGAACACTGAAGCTTTCTTT. It is translated as CASSKTGTGYRNTEAFF.

The gene calls are TRBV30 and TRBJ1-3; 7 bases fit TRBD1. The germline V gene encodes CDR1 GTSNPN and CDR2 SVGIG (reference sequence). This CDR3 spans 14 amino acids. The ends lost 3 bases at V and 4 bases at J; junction bases unmatched: 6. In nucleotides, the CDR3 is TGTGCCTGGAGCGACAGGGCTTTGGGAAACACCATATATTTT. It translates to CAWSDRALGNTIYF.

This clone was counted only a few times. The rearrangement links TRBV30 to TRBJ2-2; D gene ambiguous. Germline values: CDR1 GTSNPN, CDR2 SVGIG (reference sequence). The V and J ends lost 4 bases and 4 bases respectively, with 10 bases between them. The CDR3 totals 13 residues. The CDR3 is CAWTRDFTGELFF. CDR3 sequence (DNA): TGTGCCTGGACCCGCGACTTCACCGGGGAGCTGTTTTTT.

This chain links TRBV18 with TRBJ1-1; 9 bases map to TRBD1. The CDR3 sequence is 15 residues long. From germline, CDR1 is KGHSH and CDR2 LQKENI. The ends lost 3 bases at V and 5 bases at J; junction bases unmatched: 7. Here the CDR3 reads CASSPGQGKGTEAFF. The CDR3 bases are TGTGCCAGCTCACCCGGACAGGGGAAAGGAACTGAAGCTTTCTTT.

The chain recombines TRBV29-1 with TRBJ2-7, with 8 bases fitting TRBD1. V was pared by 2 bases and J by 5 bases, with 5 bases of the junction left unmatched. The CDR3 is 13 amino acids. The germline V gene has CDR1 SQVTM and CDR2 ANQGSEA. The DNA of the CDR3 is TGCAGCGTTGAAATGACAGGGGCCCACGAGCAGTACTTC. Translating it yields CSVEMTGAHEQYF.

V and J are TRBV4-3 and TRBJ1-1, with D tentatively TRBD1 (6 bases). CDR1 is LGHNA, CDR2 YSLEER, per germline. V lost 1 base and J lost 10, with 16 bases in between. CDR3 length: 14 residues. CDR3 DNA: TGCGCCAGCAGCCAAGGTGTCGGACAGAGGGCAGCTTTCTTT. It specifies CASSQGVGQRAAFF.

This clone was picked up a small number of times. The chain is built from TRBV5-1 and TRBJ1-5, with 9 positions matching TRBD1. Germline V CDR1 and CDR2: SGHRS, YFSETQ. The CDR3 sequence is 15 residues long. V trimming: 4 bases; J trimming: 3 bases; junction bases outside the gene matches: 5. CDR3 bases: TGCGCCAGCAGCATGGGACAGGGAAACAATCAGCCCCAGCATTTT. This gives the protein CASSMGQGNNQPQHF.

The chain couples TRBV2 to TRBJ1-2; 7 bases map to TRBD1. With V trimmed by 5 bases and J by 6 bases, 9 bases remained unmatched. CDR1 SNHLY and CDR2 FYNNEI come from the germline V gene. The CDR3 extends over 14 amino acids. CDR3 coding DNA: TGTGCCAGCAGTTTGACAGGGCCGCTGGATGGCTACACCTTC. As protein: CASSLTGPLDGYTF.

This sequence joins TRBV11-3 and TRBJ2-7; D remains ambiguous. The V gene lost 1 base and the J gene lost 6 bases, with 16 bases spanning the gap. The length of the CDR3 is 15 residues. In germline, CDR1 is SGHNT, CDR2 YENEEA. Written as DNA, the CDR3 is TGTGCCAGCAGCTTAGGGTACGGTCCTACGCTCGAGCAGTACTTC. This translates into CASSLGYGPTLEQYF.